The entry below gives a single TCR beta chain sequence along with its context. This specimen comes from a study of shared clonotypes between healthy human individuals. The donor cohort consisted entirely of Caucasian adults residing in Nashville, Tennessee. Several immunoSEQ plates received, in even portions, the genomic DNA of each subset. The data were produced by immunoSEQ multiplex PCR, yet TCRdb's version contains in-frame clones alone and is incomplete. Here the sample spans about 600,000 clones, roughly 97% being singletons. This sequence originates from a woman in her 30s in good health. The specimen sequenced was naive CD4+ T cells sorted from blood. Subset noted: CD45RA+ positively selected.

The CDR3 nucleotides are TGTGCCAGCAGCCCACCAGGGACTGTTTCTGGAAACACCATATATTTT. Protein sequence: CASSPPGTVSGNTIYF. This chain joins TRBV28 and TRBJ1-3, with a possible D match to TRBD1 (5 bases). V gave up 6 bases and J gave up 1 base, with 16 bases separating them. The CDR3 has 16 residues. Germline V gene data show CDR1 as MDHEN and CDR2 as SYDVKM.